A selection of T cell receptor beta chains follows, all from one sample in a study of blood T cell repertoires in COVID-19. This table comes from immunoSEQ multiplex PCR, and its TCRdb copy is limited to in-frame clones, with some not included. The sample consists of some 130,000 clones, approximately 85% of them appearing once. Material for sequencing was peripheral blood. Every receptor here comes from a human donor in a cohort sampled during active COVID-19. Both conserved end residues are part of each CDR3. D genes are given only for firm matches. Size tells how often a clone was seen (once, few, many) or the class of an expanded clone, and some rows leave it out.

abundance	d_gene	v_gene	j_gene	CDR3nt	CDR3aa
once	NA	TRBV19	TRBJ1-1	TGTGCCAGTAGTGTAGACTTACCCCGAGGGAACACTGAAGCTTTCTTT	CASSVDLPRGNTEAFF
NA	NA	TRBV2	TRBJ1-2	TGTGCCAGCAGCGTATTAGCGGAGACTAACTATGGCTACACCTTC	CASSVLAETNYGYTF
NA	NA	TRBV27	TRBJ1-3	TGTGCCAGCAGCCGGGGCTCTGGAAACACCATATATTTT	CASSRGSGNTIYF
NA	NA	TRBV4-3	TRBJ2-4	TGCGCCAGCAGCCAAGATCGCGGGGATAGCATTCAGTACTTC	CASSQDRGDSIQYF
NA	NA	TRBV30	TRBJ2-7	TGTGCCTGGGGTATTAGCCGCCGAGGCGAGCAGTACTTC	CAWGISRRGEQYF
NA	NA	TRBV6-5	TRBJ1-2	TGTGCCAGCGGGGGGTCCTCCCTCTATGGCTACACCTTC	CASGGSSLYGYTF
few	TRBD2	TRBV5-6	TRBJ2-1	TGTGCCAGCAGCCTCTCTTGGGCTAGCGGGTACAATGAGCAGTTCTTC	CASSLSWASGYNEQFF
NA	TRBD2	TRBV14	TRBJ2-5	TGTGCCAGCAGCCCGCAAGGTAGCGGGGTCCGGGAGACCCAGTACTTC	CASSPQGSGVRETQYF
NA	NA	TRBV4-3	TRBJ1-5	TGCGCCAGCGGGGGGGTCGTGCATGGCAACCAGCCCCAGCATTTT	CASGGVVHGNQPQHF
NA	NA	TRBV11-2	TRBJ1-1	TGTGCCAGCAGCTACCAGTGGAGGGACACTGAAGCTTTCTTT	CASSYQWRDTEAFF
NA	NA	TRBV7-3	TRBJ2-5	TGTGCCAGCAGCCGGGGTGAAGGGGAGACCCAGTACTTC	CASSRGEGETQYF
NA	TRBD1	TRBV11-2	TRBJ2-7	TGTGCCAGCAGCTTGGGACAGGGGGCGTCCGAGCAGTACTTC	CASSLGQGASEQYF
NA	TRBD2	TRBV6-4	TRBJ2-1	TGTGCCAGCAGTGTACTAGCGGGGGCGGTAAATGAGCAGTTCTTC	CASSVLAGAVNEQFF
NA	TRBD1	TRBV11-3	TRBJ2-1	TGTGCCAGCAGCTTAGAGGGTCTGAAACAGGGGGCGGATACAGATGAGCAGTTCTTC	CASSLEGLKQGADTDEQFF
NA	NA	TRBV6-5	TRBJ2-3	TGTGCCAGCAGAGCCGCAGGAGATACGCAGTATTTT	CASRAAGDTQYF
NA	TRBD1	TRBV27	TRBJ1-2	TGTGCCAGCAGTCAGGGACAGGGGAACTATGGCTACACCTTC	CASSQGQGNYGYTF
NA	TRBD1	TRBV5-1	TRBJ2-6	TGCGCCAGCAGCCCGACAGGGTCCCACTCTGGGGCCAACGTCCTGACTTTC	CASSPTGSHSGANVLTF
NA	NA	TRBV5-4	TRBJ1-2	TGTGCCAGCAGCTTACAGGGCGTAGCTAACTATGGCTACACCTTC	CASSLQGVANYGYTF
NA	TRBD1	TRBV5-6	TRBJ1-2	TGTGCCAGCAGCCGGACAGGGCTTAATGGCTACACCTTC	CASSRTGLNGYTF
NA	TRBD2	TRBV3-1/TRBV3-2	TRBJ2-3	TGTGCCAGCAGCGACCAGACTAGCGGCACCACAGATACGCAGTATTTT	CASSDQTSGTTDTQYF
NA	NA	TRBV3-1/TRBV3-2	TRBJ2-5	TGTGCCAGCAGCCCCACACCTCAAGAGACCCAGTACTTC	CASSPTPQETQYF
NA	TRBD1	TRBV20-1	TRBJ1-6	TGCAGTGCTAGTTTGACAGGGCCCGATTCACCCCTCCACTTT	CSASLTGPDSPLHF
NA	NA	TRBV15	TRBJ2-7	TGTGCCACCAGCCCTCCCCGCGGTTCCTACGAGCAGTACTTC	CATSPPRGSYEQYF
NA	NA	TRBV27	TRBJ2-7	TGTGCCAGCAGTCCCGGGACTCGTACCTACGAGCAGTACTTC	CASSPGTRTYEQYF
NA	NA	TRBV9	TRBJ1-3	TGTGCCAGCAGCGTAGCCAGCTCTGGAAACACCATATATTTT	CASSVASSGNTIYF
NA	TRBD1	TRBV9	TRBJ1-2	TGTGCCAGCAGTGATTCCGACAGGGGTCGCCCCTATGGCTACACCTTC	CASSDSDRGRPYGYTF
NA	TRBD1	TRBV7-6	TRBJ1-4	TGTGCCAGCAGCCGGGGACAGGAATGGACTGAAAAACTGTTTTTT	CASSRGQEWTEKLFF
NA	NA	TRBV5-4	TRBJ1-1	TGTGCCAGCAGCTTGGAACCCCACGGGGAAGCTTTCTTT	CASSLEPHGEAFF
NA	NA	TRBV5-4	TRBJ2-1	TGTGCCAGCAGCGGGGGGACCGCCTCATCCTACAATGAGCAGTTCTTC	CASSGGTASSYNEQFF
NA	NA	TRBV10-3	TRBJ2-5	TGTGCCATCAGTGCGTCTCGGGGGACCCAGTACTTC	CAISASRGTQYF
NA	NA	TRBV12-3/TRBV12-4	TRBJ2-3	TGTGCCAGCAGCAGGGGCACAGATACGCAGTATTTT	CASSRGTDTQYF
NA	NA	TRBV2	TRBJ2-3	TGTGCCAGCAGTGAAGGTCCCTTGAGAGGCAGAAGGCCAGATACGCAGTATTTT	CASSEGPLRGRRPDTQYF
NA	TRBD2	TRBV3-1/TRBV3-2	TRBJ2-2	TGTGCCAGCAGCCTGCGGACTAGCGGACTGACGAACACCGGGGAGCTGTTTTTT	CASSLRTSGLTNTGELFF
few	NA	TRBV5-6	TRBJ1-1	TGTGCCAGCAGCTGGACCGGGAGTCCGGACACTGAAGCTTTCTTT	CASSWTGSPDTEAFF
NA	TRBD2	TRBV7-2	TRBJ2-1	TGTGCCAGCAGCTTAGGACTAAGAGCGGGGACCCACAATGAGCAGTTCTTC	CASSLGLRAGTHNEQFF
NA	NA	TRBV7-8	TRBJ1-1	TGTGCCAGCAGCTTAGCACGGGCAGGGCTTGAAGCTTTCTTT	CASSLARAGLEAFF
NA	NA	TRBV9	TRBJ1-2	TGTGCCAGCAGCCTTTCGGGAGGGGACGGCTACACCTTC	CASSLSGGDGYTF
NA	NA	TRBV6-5	TRBJ1-1	TGTGCCAGCAGTTACCCTACTACAGGGAACACTGAAGCTTTCTTT	CASSYPTTGNTEAFF
NA	TRBD2	TRBV7-9	TRBJ2-1	TGTGCCAGCAGTCCGGGAGGCTTCTACAATGAGCAGTTCTTC	CASSPGGFYNEQFF
NA	NA	TRBV29-1	TRBJ1-1	TGCAGCGTTGTGGGGGGCACTGAAGCTTTCTTT	CSVVGGTEAFF
once	TRBD1	TRBV7-8	TRBJ1-1	TGTGCCAGCAGCCCTCGACAGGGCTCCCAAGCTTTCTTT	CASSPRQGSQAFF
NA	TRBD1	TRBV5-6	TRBJ1-1	TGTGCCAGCAGCCCCGGTATAACAGGGGAGAGATGGACTGAAGCTTTCTTT	CASSPGITGERWTEAFF